This is a list of T cell receptor beta chains from one sample in a study of T cell responses to AZD1222 COVID-19 vaccine. Only in-frame clones appear in the TCRdb table, and some are missing; sequencing was by immunoSEQ multiplex PCR. The sample holds more than 85,000 clones, roughly nine tenths seen once. Sequenced material: peripheral blood, taken on day 0 of AZD1222 vaccination. All receptors come from an adult in good health. Each CDR3 is given with its conserved first and last residue. D genes are given only for firm matches. Clone size is given for some rows only: seen once, a few or many times, or a class if the clone is expanded.

CDR3 protein | CDR3 DNA | V gene | CDR3 length | D gene | J gene | clone size
CASSQAEGRGYTF | TGTGCCAGCAGCCAAGCTGAGGGAAGAGGCTACACCTTC | TRBV3-1/TRBV3-2 | 13 | - | TRBJ1-2 | -
CASSLQGTKKPNQPQHF | TGTGCCAGCAGTTTACAAGGGACCAAGAAGCCAAATCAGCCCCAGCATTTT | TRBV27 | 17 | - | TRBJ1-5 | -
CATQDRNSPLHF | TGTGCCACCCAGGACAGAAATTCACCCCTCCACTTT | TRBV6-5 | 12 | - | TRBJ1-6 | -
CASSHKGMGIQPQHF | TGTGCCAGCAGTCACAAGGGAATGGGGATCCAGCCCCAGCATTTT | TRBV27 | 15 | - | TRBJ1-5 | -
CASSNTGQGISGANVLTF | TGTGCCAGCAGCAATACCGGACAGGGTATCTCTGGGGCCAACGTCCTGACTTTC | TRBV5-6 | 18 | TRBD1 | TRBJ2-6 | -
CASSETRDTQYF | TGCGCCAGCAGTGAGACACGGGATACGCAGTATTTT | TRBV10-1 | 12 | - | TRBJ2-3 | -
CATQGAFFEQYF | TGTGCCACCCAGGGGGCCTTTTTCGAGCAGTACTTC | TRBV19 | 12 | TRBD1 | TRBJ2-7 | -
CASSFGTATNEKLFF | TGCGCCAGCAGCTTCGGGACAGCAACTAATGAAAAACTGTTTTTT | TRBV5-1 | 15 | TRBD1 | TRBJ1-4 | -
CASSYPDAGPYNEQFF | TGTGCCAGCAGTTACCCGGACGCGGGGCCCTACAATGAGCAGTTCTTC | TRBV6-2/TRBV6-3 | 16 | - | TRBJ2-1 | once
CASNRVPRYEQYF | TGTGCCAGCAACAGGGTCCCCCGCTACGAGCAGTACTTC | TRBV6-5 | 13 | - | TRBJ2-7 | -
CASSIGGVHTGELFF | TGTGCCAGTAGTATAGGAGGTGTGCACACCGGGGAGCTGTTTTTT | TRBV19 | 15 | - | TRBJ2-2 | -
CASSGQTVAQYF | TGTGCCAGCAGCGGCCAAACGGTCGCGCAGTACTTC | TRBV9 | 12 | - | TRBJ2-7 | -
CASSRLGQGNYGYTF | TGTGCCAGCAGTCGCCTCGGGCAGGGAAACTATGGCTACACCTTC | TRBV27 | 15 | - | TRBJ1-2 | -
CASSLITPGQGYYQADYEQYF | TGTGCCAGCAGTTTAATCACCCCCGGACAGGGTTATTATCAGGCGGATTACGAGCAGTACTTC | TRBV27 | 21 | TRBD1 | TRBJ2-7 | -
CASSRAGGNTEAFF | TGCGCCAGCAGCCGGGCGGGGGGTAACACTGAAGCTTTCTTT | TRBV5-1 | 14 | - | TRBJ1-1 | -
CASSHLVGGPEAFF | TGTGCCAGCAGCCACCTAGTGGGGGGACCAGAAGCTTTCTTT | TRBV3-1/TRBV3-2 | 14 | - | TRBJ1-1 | -
CASSSRDKNTEAFF | TGTGCCAGCAGCTCCCGGGACAAGAACACTGAAGCTTTCTTT | TRBV7-9 | 14 | - | TRBJ1-1 | -
CASSLWGNTEAFF | TGTGCCAGCAGTTTATGGGGGAACACTGAAGCTTTCTTT | TRBV28 | 13 | - | TRBJ1-1 | -
CASSLEGRYTF | TGTGCCAGCAGTTTAGAGGGACGCTACACCTTC | TRBV6-2/TRBV6-3 | 11 | - | TRBJ1-2 | -
CASSAGTTYNEQFF | TGTGCCAGCAGCGCCGGGACTACCTACAATGAGCAGTTCTTC | TRBV28 | 14 | TRBD2 | TRBJ2-1 | -
CASSTRGLGGNTIYF | TGTGCCAGCAGCACCAGGGGGCTGGGTGGAAACACCATATATTTT | TRBV7-2 | 15 | TRBD1 | TRBJ1-3 | few
CASSEGPLSNQPQHF | TGCGCCAGCAGCGAGGGACCGCTTAGCAATCAGCCCCAGCATTTT | TRBV5-1 | 15 | - | TRBJ1-5 | once
CASSVQETQYF | TGCGCCAGCAGCGTGCAAGAGACCCAGTACTTC | TRBV5-1 | 11 | - | TRBJ2-5 | -
CASSSPDRVRFF | TGTGCCAGTAGTTCCCCGGACAGGGTTCGGTTCTTC | TRBV19 | 12 | TRBD1 | TRBJ2-1 | -